This T cell receptor beta chain was obtained from a study of shared clonotypes between healthy human individuals. Study information: The study used three CD4 naive, three CD4 memory, two CD8 naive and one CD8 memory plate per donor.

Germline V gene lookup returns CDR1 MNHEY and CDR2 SVGAGI. The CDR3 is 15 residues long. V lost 1 base and J lost 5, with 14 bases in between. The assay was immunoSEQ multiplex PCR, and TCRdb's table has in-frame clones only and misses some. The data show approximately 1.5 million clones, around 98% seen once. The source of this sequence is a man aged 25-45 years in good health. This sequence joins TRBV6-5 and TRBJ1-1, with D unclear. Material for sequencing was naive CD4+ T cells sorted from blood. Subset of the sample: CD45RA+ positively selected. CDR3: CASSYFGNSGTEAFF. For the CDR3, the DNA is TGTGCCAGCAGTTACTTTGGAAACTCGGGGACTGAAGCTTTCTTT.